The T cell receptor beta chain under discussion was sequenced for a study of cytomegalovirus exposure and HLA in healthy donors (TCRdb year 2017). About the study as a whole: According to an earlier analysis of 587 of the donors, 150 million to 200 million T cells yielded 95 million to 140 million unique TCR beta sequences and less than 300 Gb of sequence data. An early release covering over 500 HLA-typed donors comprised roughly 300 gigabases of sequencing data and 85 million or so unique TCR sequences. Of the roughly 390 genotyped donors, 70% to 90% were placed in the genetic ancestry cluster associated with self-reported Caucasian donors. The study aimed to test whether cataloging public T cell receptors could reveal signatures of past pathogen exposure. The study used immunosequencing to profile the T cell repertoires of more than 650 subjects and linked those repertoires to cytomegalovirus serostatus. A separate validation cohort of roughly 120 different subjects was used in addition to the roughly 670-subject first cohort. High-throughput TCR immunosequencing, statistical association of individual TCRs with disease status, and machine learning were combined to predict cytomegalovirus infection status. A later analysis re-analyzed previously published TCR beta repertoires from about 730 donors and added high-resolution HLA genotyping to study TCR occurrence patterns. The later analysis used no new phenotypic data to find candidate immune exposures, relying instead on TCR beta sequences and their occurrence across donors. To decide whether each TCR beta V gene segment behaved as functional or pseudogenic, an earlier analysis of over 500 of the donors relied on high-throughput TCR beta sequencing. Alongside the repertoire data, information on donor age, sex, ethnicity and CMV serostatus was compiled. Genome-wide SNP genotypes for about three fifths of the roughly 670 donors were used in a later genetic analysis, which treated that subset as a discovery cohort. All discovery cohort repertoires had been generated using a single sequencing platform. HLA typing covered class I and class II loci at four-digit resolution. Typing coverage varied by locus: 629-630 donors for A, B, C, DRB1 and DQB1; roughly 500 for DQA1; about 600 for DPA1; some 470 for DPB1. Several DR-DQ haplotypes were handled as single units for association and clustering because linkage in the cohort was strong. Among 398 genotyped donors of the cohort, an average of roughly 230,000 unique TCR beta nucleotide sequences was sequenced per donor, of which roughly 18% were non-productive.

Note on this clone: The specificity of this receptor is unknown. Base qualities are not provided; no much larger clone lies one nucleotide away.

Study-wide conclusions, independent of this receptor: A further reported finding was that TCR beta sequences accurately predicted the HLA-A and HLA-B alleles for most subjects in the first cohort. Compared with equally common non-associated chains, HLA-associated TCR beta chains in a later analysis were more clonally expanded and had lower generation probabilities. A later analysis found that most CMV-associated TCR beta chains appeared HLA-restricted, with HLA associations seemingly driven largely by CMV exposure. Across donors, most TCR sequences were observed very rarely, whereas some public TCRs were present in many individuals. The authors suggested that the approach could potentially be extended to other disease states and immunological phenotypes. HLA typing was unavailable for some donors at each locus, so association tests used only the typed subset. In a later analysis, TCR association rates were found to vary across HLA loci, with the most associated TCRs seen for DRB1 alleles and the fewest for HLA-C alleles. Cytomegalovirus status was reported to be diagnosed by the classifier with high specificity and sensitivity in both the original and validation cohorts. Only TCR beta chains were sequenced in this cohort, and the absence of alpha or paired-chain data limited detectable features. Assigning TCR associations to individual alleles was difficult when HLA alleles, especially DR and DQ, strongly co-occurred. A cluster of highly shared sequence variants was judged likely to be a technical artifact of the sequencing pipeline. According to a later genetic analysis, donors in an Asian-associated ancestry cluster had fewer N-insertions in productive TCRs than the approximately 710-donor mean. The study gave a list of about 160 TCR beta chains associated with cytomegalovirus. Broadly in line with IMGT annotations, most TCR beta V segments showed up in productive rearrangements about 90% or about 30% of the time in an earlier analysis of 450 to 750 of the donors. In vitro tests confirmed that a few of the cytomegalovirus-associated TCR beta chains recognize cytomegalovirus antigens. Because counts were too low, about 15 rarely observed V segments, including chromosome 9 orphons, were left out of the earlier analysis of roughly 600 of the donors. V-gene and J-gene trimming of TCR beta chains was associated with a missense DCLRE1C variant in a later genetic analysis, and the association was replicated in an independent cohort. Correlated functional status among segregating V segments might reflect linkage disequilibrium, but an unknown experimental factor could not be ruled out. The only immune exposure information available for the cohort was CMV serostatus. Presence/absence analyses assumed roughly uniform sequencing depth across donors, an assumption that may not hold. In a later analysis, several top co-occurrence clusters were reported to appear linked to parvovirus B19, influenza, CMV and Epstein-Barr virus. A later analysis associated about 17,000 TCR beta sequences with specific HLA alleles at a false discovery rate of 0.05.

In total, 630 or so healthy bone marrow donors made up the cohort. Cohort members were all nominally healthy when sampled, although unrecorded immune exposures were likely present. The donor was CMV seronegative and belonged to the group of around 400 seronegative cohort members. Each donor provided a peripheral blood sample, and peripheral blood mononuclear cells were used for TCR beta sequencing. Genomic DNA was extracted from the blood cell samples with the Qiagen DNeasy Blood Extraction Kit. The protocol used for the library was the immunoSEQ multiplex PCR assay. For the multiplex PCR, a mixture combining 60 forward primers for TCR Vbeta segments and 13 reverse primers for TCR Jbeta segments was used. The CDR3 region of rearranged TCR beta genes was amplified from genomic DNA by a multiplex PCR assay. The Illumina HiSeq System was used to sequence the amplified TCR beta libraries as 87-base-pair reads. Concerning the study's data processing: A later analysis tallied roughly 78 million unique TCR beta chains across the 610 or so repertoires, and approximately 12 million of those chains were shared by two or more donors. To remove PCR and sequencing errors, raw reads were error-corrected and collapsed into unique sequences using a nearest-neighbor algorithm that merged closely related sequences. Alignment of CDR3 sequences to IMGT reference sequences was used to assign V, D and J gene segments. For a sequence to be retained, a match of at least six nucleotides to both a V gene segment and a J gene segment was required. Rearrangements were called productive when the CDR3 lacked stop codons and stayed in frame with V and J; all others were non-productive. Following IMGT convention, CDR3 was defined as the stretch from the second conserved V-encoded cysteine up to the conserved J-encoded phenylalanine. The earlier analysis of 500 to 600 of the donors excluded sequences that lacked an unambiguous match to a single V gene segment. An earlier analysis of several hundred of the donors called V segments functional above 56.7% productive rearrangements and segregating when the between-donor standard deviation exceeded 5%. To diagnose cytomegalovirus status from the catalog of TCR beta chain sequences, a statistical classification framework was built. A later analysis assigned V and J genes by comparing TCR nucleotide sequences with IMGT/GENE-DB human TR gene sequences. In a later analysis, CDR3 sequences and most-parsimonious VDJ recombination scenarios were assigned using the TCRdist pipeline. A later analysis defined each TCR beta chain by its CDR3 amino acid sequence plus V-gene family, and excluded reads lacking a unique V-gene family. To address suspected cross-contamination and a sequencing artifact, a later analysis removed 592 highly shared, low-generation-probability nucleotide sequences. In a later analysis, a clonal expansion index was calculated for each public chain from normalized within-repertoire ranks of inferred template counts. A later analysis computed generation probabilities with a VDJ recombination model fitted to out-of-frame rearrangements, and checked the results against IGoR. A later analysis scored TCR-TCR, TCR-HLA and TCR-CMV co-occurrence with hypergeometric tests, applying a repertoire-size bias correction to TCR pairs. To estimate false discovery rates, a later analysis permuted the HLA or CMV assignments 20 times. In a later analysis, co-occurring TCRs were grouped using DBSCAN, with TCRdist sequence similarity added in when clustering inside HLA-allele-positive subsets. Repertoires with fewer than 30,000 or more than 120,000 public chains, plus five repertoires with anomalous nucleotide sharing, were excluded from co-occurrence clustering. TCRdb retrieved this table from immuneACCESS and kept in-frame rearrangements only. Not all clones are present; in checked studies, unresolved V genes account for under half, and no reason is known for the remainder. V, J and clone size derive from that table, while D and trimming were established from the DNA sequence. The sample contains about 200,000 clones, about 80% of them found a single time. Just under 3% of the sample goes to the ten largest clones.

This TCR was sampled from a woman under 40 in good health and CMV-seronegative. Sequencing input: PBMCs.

The sequence in DNA is TGTGCCAGCAGCTTCGGGACAAGCAATCAGCCCCAGCATTTT. Translated, it reads CASSFGTSNQPQHF. The sequence is built from TRBV7-9 and TRBJ1-5; D gene: possibly TRBD1, on 6 matching bases. CDR1 SEHNR and CDR2 FQNEAQ were looked up in the germline V gene (reference sequence). The CDR3 contains 14 residues, cysteine and phenylalanine counted. The read is trimmed to its CDR3 DNA, 42 bases read in frame from base 1. V drops 3 bases and J drops 1 base, leaving 7 bases in between.